The T cell receptor beta chain under discussion was sequenced for a study of persistence of HIV-infected CD4 T cells. General observations from the study: TCR oligoclonality correlated with proviral oligoclonality in the same sorted populations. Degenerate expanded CDR3beta sequences were enriched among CMV- and Gag-responding cells.

This clone has a handful of counts. Its antigen is unknown. Cells were stimulated with overlapping HIV-1 Gag 15-mer peptides. Responding CD4+ T cells were sorted by upregulation of both CD40 ligand and CD69. CD8+ T cells were removed from PBMCs prior to stimulation. This was the immunoSEQ version 4 assay in survey mode. Assay: immunoSEQ multiplex PCR; the TCRdb copy retains only in-frame clones and omits some. The sample includes about 25,000 clones, around 72% of them seen just once. The CDR3 has 16 amino acids. Germline V CDR1 and CDR2: SEHNR, FQNEAQ (reference sequence). V shed 4 bases and J shed 2 bases, with 15 bases lying between them.

The clonotype originates from an adult man with HIV who was CMV-seropositive. The chain recombines TRBV7-9 with TRBJ1-3; D is perhaps TRBD1 (5 bases). Source: CD4+ T cells sorted from PBMCs after roughly 18-hour stimulation, taken from a patient who received antiretroviral therapy. CDR3 nucleotides: TGTGCCAGCAGCTCTTGGACAAGGGCAACTGGAAACACCATATATTTT. Protein sequence: CASSSWTRATGNTIYF.